This T cell receptor beta chain was documented in a study of T-cell memory formation after mild COVID-19. Study-level points and caveats: Later expanders leaned CD4+, whereas day 15 to 85 contracting clones were balanced CD4/CD8. Shrinking CD4+ clones resided mostly in CM and EM, and CD8+ ones in EMRA.

Germline V gene lookup returns CDR1 SQVTM and CDR2 ANQGSEA. V lost 4 bases and J lost 6, with 9 bases in between. This CDR3 has 12 residues. TCRdb processed the 5' RACE reads anew with MiXCR; each CDR3 protein has one entry. Of fewer than 350,000 distinct CDR3 sequences in the sample, more than 15% were seen once. This clonotype was recorded many times. The antigen remains unidentified. The source is a man aged 18 to 35 who had mild COVID-19 (a few samples of this study predate the infection). Cell type and time point are not known. The J gene is TRBJ2-2, the V gene TRBV29-1; D gene uncertain. The sample consisted of PBMCs or a T cell subset sorted from them (not recorded which). The CDR3 sequence: CSVGLGSGELFF. The CDR3 nucleotides read TGCAGCGTTGGTCTAGGGTCCGGGGAGCTGTTTTTT.